The source of this TCR beta chain is a study of control samples from healthy donors and cancer patients. In germline, CDR1 is SEHNR, CDR2 FQNEAQ (reference sequence). The CDR3 is made up of 14 amino acids. V shed 5 bases and J shed 2 bases, with 12 bases lying between them. Here immunoSEQ multiplex PCR was the method, and the copy in TCRdb shows in-frame clones only, minus some. The repertoire holds about 120,000 clones, about 91% seen once, with 3% to 4% in the top ten. The sample was blood. The receptor comes from a man aged 40-49 years in good health. The V and J genes are TRBV7-9 and TRBJ2-5; unclear D gene. The CDR3 bases are TGTGCCAGCAGCGGGGTAACTACACAAGAGACCCAGTACTTC. This codes for CASSGVTTQETQYF.